The entry below gives a single TCR beta chain sequence along with its context. These data belong to a study of CD8 T cells in Susac syndrome. RNA, at roughly 0.45 to 1 ug, was reverse transcribed with random hexamers. TCRdb reanalysed the immunoSEQ multiplex PCR reads using MiXCR and keeps one entry per CDR3 protein. The sample contains 250,000 to 300,000 distinct CDR3 sequences, 89% of which appear only once. The receptor was isolated from a human donor with multiple sclerosis. Sequencing was performed on CD8+ T cells from PBMCs.

CDR3 bases: TGTGCCAGCAGTACAGGGACGATCGGGAGCACTGAAGCTTTCTTT. This gives the protein CASSTGTIGSTEAFF. The chain carries TRBV27 and TRBJ1-1; weak D call: TRBD1 (6 bases). From germline, CDR1 is MNHEY and CDR2 SMNVEV (reference sequence). This CDR3 is 15 amino acids long. Trimming stripped 5 bases from V and 4 bases from J, with 17 bases between.